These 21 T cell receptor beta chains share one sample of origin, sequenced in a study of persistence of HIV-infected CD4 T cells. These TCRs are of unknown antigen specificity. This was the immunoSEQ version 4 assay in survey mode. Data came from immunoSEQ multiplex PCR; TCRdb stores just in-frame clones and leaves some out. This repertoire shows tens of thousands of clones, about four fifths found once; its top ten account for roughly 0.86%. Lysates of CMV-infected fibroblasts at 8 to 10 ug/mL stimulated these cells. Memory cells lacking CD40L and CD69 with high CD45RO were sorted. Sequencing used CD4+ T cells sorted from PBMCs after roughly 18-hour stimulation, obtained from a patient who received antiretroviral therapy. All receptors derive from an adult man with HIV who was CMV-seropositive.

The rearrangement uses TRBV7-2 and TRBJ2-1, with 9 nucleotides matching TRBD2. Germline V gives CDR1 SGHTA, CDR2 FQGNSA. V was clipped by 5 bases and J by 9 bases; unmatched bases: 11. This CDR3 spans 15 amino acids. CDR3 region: CASSPSGRGGAEQFF. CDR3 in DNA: TGTGCCAGCAGCCCGTCAGGGCGGGGGGGCGCTGAGCAGTTCTTC.

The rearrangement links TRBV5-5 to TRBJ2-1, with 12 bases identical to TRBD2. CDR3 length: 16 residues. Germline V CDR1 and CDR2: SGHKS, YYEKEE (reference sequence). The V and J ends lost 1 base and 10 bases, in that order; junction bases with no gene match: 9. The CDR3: CASSLLPGLAGLEQFF. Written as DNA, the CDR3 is TGTGCCAGCAGCTTGTTGCCTGGACTAGCGGGGCTCGAGCAGTTCTTC.

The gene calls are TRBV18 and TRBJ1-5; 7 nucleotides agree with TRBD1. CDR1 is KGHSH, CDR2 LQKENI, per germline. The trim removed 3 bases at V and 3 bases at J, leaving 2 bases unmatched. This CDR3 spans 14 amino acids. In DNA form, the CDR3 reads TGTGCCAGCTCACCGACAGGGCTCAATCAGCCCCAGCATTTT. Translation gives CASSPTGLNQPQHF.

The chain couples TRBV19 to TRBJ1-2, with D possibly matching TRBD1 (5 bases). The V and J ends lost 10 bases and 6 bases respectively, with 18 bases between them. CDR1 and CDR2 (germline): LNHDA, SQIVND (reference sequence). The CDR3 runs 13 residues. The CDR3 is CATPRKEGNGYTF. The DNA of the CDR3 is TGTGCCACCCCGCGGAAGGAGGGGAATGGCTACACCTTC.

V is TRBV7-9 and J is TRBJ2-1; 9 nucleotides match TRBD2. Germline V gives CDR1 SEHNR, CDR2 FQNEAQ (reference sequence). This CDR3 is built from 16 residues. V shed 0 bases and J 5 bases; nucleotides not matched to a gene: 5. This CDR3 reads CASSLASLAGNNEQFF. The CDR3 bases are TGTGCCAGCAGCTTAGCGTCCCTAGCGGGAAACAATGAGCAGTTCTTC.

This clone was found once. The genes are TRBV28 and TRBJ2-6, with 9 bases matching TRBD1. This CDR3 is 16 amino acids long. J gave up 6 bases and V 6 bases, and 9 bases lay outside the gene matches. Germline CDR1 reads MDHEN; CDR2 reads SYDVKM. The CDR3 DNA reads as TGTGCCAGCAGCCGACAGGGGGGAGTTCTGGCCAACGTCCTGACTTTC. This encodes CASSRQGGVLANVLTF.

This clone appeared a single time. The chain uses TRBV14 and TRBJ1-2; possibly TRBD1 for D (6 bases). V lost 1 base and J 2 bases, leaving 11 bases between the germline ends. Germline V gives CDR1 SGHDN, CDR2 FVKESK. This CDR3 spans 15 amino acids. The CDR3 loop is CASSQGTQGNYGYTF. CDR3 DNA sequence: TGTGCCAGCAGCCAAGGAACCCAGGGGAACTATGGCTACACCTTC.

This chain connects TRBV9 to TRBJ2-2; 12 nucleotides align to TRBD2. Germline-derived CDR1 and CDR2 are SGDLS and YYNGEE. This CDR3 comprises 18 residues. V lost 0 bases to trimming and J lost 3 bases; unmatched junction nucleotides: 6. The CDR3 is CASSVGGRTSGDTGELFF. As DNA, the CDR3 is TGTGCCAGCAGCGTAGGAGGGCGGACTAGCGGGGACACCGGGGAGCTGTTTTTT.

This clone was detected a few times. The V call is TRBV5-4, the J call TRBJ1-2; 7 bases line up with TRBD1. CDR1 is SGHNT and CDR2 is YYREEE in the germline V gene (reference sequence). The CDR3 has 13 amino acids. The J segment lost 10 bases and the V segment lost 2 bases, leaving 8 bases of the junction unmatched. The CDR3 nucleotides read TGTGCCAGCAGCTTTGACAGACAGGGCGTCTACACCTTC. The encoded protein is CASSFDRQGVYTF.

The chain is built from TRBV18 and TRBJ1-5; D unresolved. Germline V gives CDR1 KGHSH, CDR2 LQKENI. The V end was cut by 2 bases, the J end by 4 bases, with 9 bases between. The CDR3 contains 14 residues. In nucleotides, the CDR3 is TGTGCCAGCTCACCAACCCCCAGTAATCAGCCCCAGCATTTT. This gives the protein CASSPTPSNQPQHF.

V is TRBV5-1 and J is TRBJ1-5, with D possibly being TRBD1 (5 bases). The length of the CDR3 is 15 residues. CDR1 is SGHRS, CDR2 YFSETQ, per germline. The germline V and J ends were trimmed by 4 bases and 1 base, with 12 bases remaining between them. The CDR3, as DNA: TGCGCCAGCAGCCAAGACGGGGGAAGCAATCAGCCCCAGCATTTT. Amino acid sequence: CASSQDGGSNQPQHF.

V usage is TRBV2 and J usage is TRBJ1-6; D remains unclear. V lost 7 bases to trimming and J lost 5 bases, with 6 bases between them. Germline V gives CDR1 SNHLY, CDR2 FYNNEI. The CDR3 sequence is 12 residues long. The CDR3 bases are TGTGCCAGCAAAAGTCATAATTCACCCCTCCACTTT. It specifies CASKSHNSPLHF.

CDR3 sequence (DNA): TGCGCCAGCAGCTTGGCGACAGGGGTAGAGACCCAGTACTTC. The encoded protein is CASSLATGVETQYF. The chain links TRBV5-1 to TRBJ2-5, with TRBD1 identical over 8 bases. The CDR3 consists of 14 residues. Germline V gene data show CDR1 as SGHRS and CDR2 as YFSETQ. Trimming removed 0 bases from V and 4 bases from J; junction bases left unmatched: 2.

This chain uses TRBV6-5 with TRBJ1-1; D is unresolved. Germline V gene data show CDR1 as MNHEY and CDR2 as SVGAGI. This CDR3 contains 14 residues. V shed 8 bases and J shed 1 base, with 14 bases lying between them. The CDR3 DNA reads TGTGCCAGCCGGTCGGGAGAGGAGAACACTGAAGCTTTCTTT. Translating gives CASRSGEENTEAFF.

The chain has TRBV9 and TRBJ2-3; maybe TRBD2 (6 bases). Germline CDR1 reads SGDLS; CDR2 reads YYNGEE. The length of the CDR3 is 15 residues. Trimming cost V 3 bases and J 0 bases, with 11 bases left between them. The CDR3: CASSGARGSTDTQYF. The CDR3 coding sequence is TGTGCCAGCAGCGGGGCCCGGGGGAGCACAGATACGCAGTATTTT.

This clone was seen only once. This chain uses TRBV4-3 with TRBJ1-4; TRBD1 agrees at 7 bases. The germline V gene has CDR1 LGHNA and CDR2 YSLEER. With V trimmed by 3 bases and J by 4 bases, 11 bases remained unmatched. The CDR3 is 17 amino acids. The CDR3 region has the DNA TGCGCCAGCAGCCAGGATATTCAACAGGGGTATAATGAAAAACTGTTTTTT. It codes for CASSQDIQQGYNEKLFF.

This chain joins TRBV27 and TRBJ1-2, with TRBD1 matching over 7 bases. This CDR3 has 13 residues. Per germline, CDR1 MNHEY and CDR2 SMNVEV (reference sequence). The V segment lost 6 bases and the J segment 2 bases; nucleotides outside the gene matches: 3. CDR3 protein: CASRRDRNYGYTF. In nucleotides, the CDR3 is TGTGCCAGCAGACGGGACAGAAACTATGGCTACACCTTC.

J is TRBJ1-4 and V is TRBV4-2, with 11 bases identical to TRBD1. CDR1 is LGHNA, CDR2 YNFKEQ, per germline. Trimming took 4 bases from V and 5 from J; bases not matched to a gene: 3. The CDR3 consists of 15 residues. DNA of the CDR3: TGTGCCAGCAGCCGAGGGACAGGGGGGAATGAAAAACTGTTTTTT. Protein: CASSRGTGGNEKLFF.

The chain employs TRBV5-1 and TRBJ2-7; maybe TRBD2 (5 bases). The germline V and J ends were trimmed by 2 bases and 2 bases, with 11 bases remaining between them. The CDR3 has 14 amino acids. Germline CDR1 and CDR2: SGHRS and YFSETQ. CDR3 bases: TGCGCCAGCAGCTTCGGGATTGTCACCTACGAGCAGTACTTC. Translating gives CASSFGIVTYEQYF.

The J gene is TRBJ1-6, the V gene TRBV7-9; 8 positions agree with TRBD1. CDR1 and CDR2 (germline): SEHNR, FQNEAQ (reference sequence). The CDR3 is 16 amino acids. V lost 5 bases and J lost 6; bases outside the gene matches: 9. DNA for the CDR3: TGTGCCAGCAGCCTGGGACAGGCCCTCTTTAATTCACCCCTCCACTTT. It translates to CASSLGQALFNSPLHF.

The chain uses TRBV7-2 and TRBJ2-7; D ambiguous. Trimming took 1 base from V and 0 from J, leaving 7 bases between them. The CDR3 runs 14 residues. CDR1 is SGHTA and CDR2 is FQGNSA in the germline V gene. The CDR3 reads CASSLVASSYEQYF. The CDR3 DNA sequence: TGTGCCAGCAGCTTAGTGGCATCCTCCTACGAGCAGTACTTC.